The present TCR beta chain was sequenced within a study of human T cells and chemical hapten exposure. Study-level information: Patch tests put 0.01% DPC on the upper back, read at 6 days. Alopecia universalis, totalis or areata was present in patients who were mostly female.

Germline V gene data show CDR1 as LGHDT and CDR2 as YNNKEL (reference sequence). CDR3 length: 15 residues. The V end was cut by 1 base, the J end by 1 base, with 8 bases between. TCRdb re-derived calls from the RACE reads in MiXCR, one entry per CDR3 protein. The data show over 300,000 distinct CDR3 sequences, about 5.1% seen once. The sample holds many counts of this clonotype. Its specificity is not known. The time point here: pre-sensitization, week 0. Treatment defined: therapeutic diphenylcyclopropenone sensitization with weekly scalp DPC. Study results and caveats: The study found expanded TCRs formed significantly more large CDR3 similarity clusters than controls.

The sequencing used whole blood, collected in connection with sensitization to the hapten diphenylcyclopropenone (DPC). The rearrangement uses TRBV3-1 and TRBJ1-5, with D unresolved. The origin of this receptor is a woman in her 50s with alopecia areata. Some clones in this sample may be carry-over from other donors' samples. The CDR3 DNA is TGTGCCAGCAGCCAAGGAGAGAGGAGCAATCAGCCCCAGCATTTT. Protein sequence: CASSQGERSNQPQHF. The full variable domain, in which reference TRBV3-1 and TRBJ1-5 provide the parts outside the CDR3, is DTAVSQTPKYLVTQMGNDKSIKCEQNLGHDTMYWYKQDSKKFLKIMFSYNNKELIINETVPNRFSPKSPDKAHLNLHINSLELGDSAVYFCASSQGERSNQPQHFGDGTRLSIL.